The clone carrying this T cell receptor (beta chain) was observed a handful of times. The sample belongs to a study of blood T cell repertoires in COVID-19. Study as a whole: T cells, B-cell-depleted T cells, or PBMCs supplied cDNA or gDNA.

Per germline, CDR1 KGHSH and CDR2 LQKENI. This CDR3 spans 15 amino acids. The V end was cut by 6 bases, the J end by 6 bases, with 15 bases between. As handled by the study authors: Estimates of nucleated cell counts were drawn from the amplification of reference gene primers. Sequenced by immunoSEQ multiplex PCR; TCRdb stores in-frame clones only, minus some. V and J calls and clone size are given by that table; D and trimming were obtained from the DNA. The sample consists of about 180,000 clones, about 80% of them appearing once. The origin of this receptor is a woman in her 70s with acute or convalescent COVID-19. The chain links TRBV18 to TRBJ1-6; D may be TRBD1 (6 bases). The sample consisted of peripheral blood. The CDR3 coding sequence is TGTGCCAGCTCCCTCAACAGGGAAAGTAATTCACCCCTCCACTTT. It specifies CASSLNRESNSPLHF.